This T cell receptor beta chain was profiled in a study of cytomegalovirus exposure and HLA in healthy donors. General observations from the study: Confirmation was obtained in vitro that a few CMV-associated chains are specific for CMV antigens.

The primer mix had 60 Vbeta and 13 Jbeta primers. TCRdb keeps only in-frame clones here, not all; method: immunoSEQ multiplex PCR. The sample table includes 150,000 to 200,000 clones. Worth noting for this clone: The antigen remains undetermined.

The V and J ends lost 0 bases and 7 bases respectively, with 11 bases between them. CDR1 and CDR2 from the germline V gene are SGHKS and YYEKEE (reference sequence). This CDR3 is 15 amino acids long. The sequence came from a woman in her sixties or seventies in good health and CMV-seronegative. The chain employs TRBV5-5 and TRBJ1-6, with a weak D call TRBD1 (6 bases). Sequencing was carried out using PBMCs. CDR3 region: CASSLDDRSNSPLHF. The CDR3 nucleotides are TGTGCCAGCAGCTTGGACGACAGGTCCAATTCACCCCTCCACTTT.